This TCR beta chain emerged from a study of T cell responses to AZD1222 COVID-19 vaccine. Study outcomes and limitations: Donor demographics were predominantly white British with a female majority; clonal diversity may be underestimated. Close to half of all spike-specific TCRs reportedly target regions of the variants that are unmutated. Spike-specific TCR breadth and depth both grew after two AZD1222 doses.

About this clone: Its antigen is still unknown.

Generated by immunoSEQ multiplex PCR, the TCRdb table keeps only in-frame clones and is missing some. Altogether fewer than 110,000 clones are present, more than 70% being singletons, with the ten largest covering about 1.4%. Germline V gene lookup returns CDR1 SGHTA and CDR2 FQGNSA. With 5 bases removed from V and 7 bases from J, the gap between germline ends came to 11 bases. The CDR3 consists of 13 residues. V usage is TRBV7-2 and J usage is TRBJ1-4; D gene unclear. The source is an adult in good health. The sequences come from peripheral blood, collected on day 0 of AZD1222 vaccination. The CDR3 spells CASSAQRGEKLFF. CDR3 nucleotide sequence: TGTGCCAGCAGCGCCCAGCGGGGTGAAAAACTGTTTTTT. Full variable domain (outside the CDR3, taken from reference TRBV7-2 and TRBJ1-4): GAGVSQSPSNKVTEKGKDVELRCDPISGHTALYWYRQSLGQGLEFLIYFQGNSAPDKSGLPSDRFSAERTGGSVSTLTIQRTQQEDSAVYLCASSAQRGEKLFFGSGTQLSVL.